This TCR beta chain was identified in a study of blood T cell repertoires in COVID-19. Study as a whole: PBMCs, B-cell-depleted T cells, or T cells were the source of the cDNA or gDNA that made up the material.

The ends were cut back, 5 bases at V and 6 bases at J, with 7 bases in the middle. The CDR3 loop spans 12 amino acids. The V gene's germline CDR1 is SGHTA and CDR2 FQGNSA. Seattle-derived patients entered the study during active infection and were followed longitudinally. Per the original data handling: Nucleated cell counts were estimated from reference gene primer amplification. The method was immunoSEQ multiplex PCR; TCRdb's version includes in-frame clones alone and lacks a portion of them. That table furnishes V, J and clone size, whereas the DNA furnished D and trimming. This sample has under 350,000 clones, with 90% found just once.

The chain links TRBV7-2 to TRBJ2-2, with D possibly TRBD2 on 5 matching bases. Sequenced material: peripheral blood. This TCR was sampled from a woman under 40 with COVID-19, enrolled during active disease. In nucleotides, the CDR3 is TGTGCCAGCAGCGAACTAGCCGGGGAGCTGTTTTTT. This translates into CASSELAGELFF.